This TCR beta chain was profiled in a study of blood T cell repertoires in COVID-19. On the study more broadly: From the United States, Italy and Spain came samples of acute and convalescent COVID-19. PBMCs, B-cell-depleted T cells, or T cells provided the cDNA or gDNA that made up the material.

Details on this clone: Other nucleotide sequences from this sample produce the same CDR3.

Original data processing: Amplifying reference gene primers gave estimates of nucleated cell counts. Produced via immunoSEQ multiplex PCR; TCRdb's table is partial and in-frame only. The DNA gave D and trimming, while V, J and clone size come from that table. This table holds 250,000 to 300,000 clones, around 90% found once. CDR3 length equals 16 residues. Trimming at V came to 0 bases and at J to 0 bases, leaving 4 bases not matched to a gene. Germline CDR1 MNHNY, CDR2 SVGAGI (reference sequence). The chain has TRBV6-6 and TRBJ2-7; 8 nucleotides agree with TRBD2. Sequenced input: peripheral blood. This TCR was recovered from a middle-aged woman who had recovered from COVID-19. The CDR3 DNA reads as TGTGCCAGCAGTTACTCGGGGGGGACTAGCTCCTACGAGCAGTACTTC. It encodes CASSYSGGTSSYEQYF.